This paragraph covers one T cell receptor beta chain sequence. Its cognate antigen has yet to be identified. Per-base qualities were not stored, and no clone one base away is much larger. Via the germline V gene, CDR1 is SGHTA and CDR2 FQGTGA. For this chain, trimming is 5 bases at the V end and 3 bases at the J end, and the number of junction bases without a gene match is 5. The CDR3 measures 14 amino acids from cysteine to phenylalanine. Only the CDR3 region is kept as DNA, spanning 42 bases read in frame from base 1. The cohort was made up of 500 to 800 healthy bone marrow donors. At the time of sampling, every cohort member was nominally healthy, though immune exposures that went unrecorded were likely present. The donor was CMV seronegative and belonged to the group of 350 to 400 seronegative cohort members. Every donor gave a peripheral blood sample, and the peripheral blood mononuclear cells from that sample were used for TCR beta sequencing. Genomic DNA was extracted from the blood cell samples with the Qiagen DNeasy Blood Extraction Kit.

The source of the sample is a study of cytomegalovirus exposure and HLA in healthy donors (dated by TCRdb to the late 2010s). Broadly, across the study: An earlier analysis of about 560 of the donors reported 276 Gb of sequence data and 95 million to 130 million unique TCR beta sequences obtained from roughly 170 million T cells. Roughly 300 gigabases of sequencing data and 70 million to 100 million unique TCR sequences were included in an early release covering over 600 HLA-typed donors. Of the 300 to 400 genotyped donors, roughly 80% fell in the genetic ancestry cluster associated with self-reported Caucasian donors. The aim of the study was to test whether cataloging public T cell receptors could identify signatures of past pathogen exposure. The study profiled the T cell repertoires of approximately 700 subjects by immunosequencing and related them to cytomegalovirus serostatus. Besides the first cohort of some 670 subjects, a separate validation cohort made up of 90 to 150 different subjects was used. High-throughput TCR immunosequencing, statistical association of individual TCRs with disease status, and machine learning were combined to predict cytomegalovirus infection status. To study patterns of TCR occurrence, a later analysis re-analyzed previously published TCR beta repertoires from just over 650 donors and added high-resolution HLA genotyping. Rather than drawing on any new phenotypic data, the later analysis identified candidate immune exposures from TCR beta sequences and the way those sequences occurred across donors. An earlier analysis of 587 of the donors used high-throughput TCR beta sequencing to judge whether each TCR beta V gene segment behaved as functional or pseudogenic. Donor age, sex, ethnicity and CMV serostatus were collected together with the repertoire data. In a later genetic analysis, genome-wide SNP genotypes for about 65% of the 666 donors were used, and that subset was treated as a discovery cohort. All discovery cohort repertoires had been generated using a single sequencing platform. Both class I and class II loci were covered by HLA typing, at four-digit resolution. Typing coverage varied by locus: roughly 629-640 donors for A, B, C, DRB1 and DQB1; roughly 500 for DQA1; nearly 610 for DPA1; more than 450 for DPB1. About 5 DR-DQ haplotypes were handled as single units for association and clustering, since linkage in the cohort was strong. On average, approximately 250,000 unique TCR beta nucleotide sequences were sequenced per donor among about 400 genotyped donors of the cohort, with 15% to 20% of those sequences being non-productive.

Overall study results and their limits: A cluster of highly shared sequence variants was judged likely to be a technical artifact of the sequencing pipeline. A further reported finding was that TCR beta sequences accurately predicted the HLA-A and HLA-B alleles for most subjects in the first cohort. An association between a missense DCLRE1C variant and V-gene and J-gene trimming of TCR beta chains was found in a later genetic analysis and replicated in an independent cohort. This cohort had only TCR beta chains sequenced, and the lack of alpha or paired-chain data limited which features could be detected. In a later analysis, HLA-associated TCR beta chains were found to be more clonally expanded and to have lower generation probabilities than equally common non-associated chains. Linkage disequilibrium might explain the correlated functional status among segregating V segments, but an unknown experimental factor could not be ruled out. The earlier analysis of 587 of the donors excluded roughly 17 rarely observed V segments, including chromosome 9 orphons, because counts were too low. According to a later analysis, parvovirus B19, influenza, CMV and Epstein-Barr virus appeared linked to several top co-occurrence clusters. At a false discovery rate of 0.05, a later analysis linked 15,000 to 20,000 TCR beta sequences to specific HLA alleles. According to a later analysis, TCR association rates differed among HLA loci, with DRB1 alleles showing the most associated TCRs and HLA-C alleles showing the fewest. Strong co-occurrence of HLA alleles, especially DR and DQ, made assigning TCR associations to individual alleles difficult. The classifier was reported to diagnose cytomegalovirus status with high specificity and sensitivity in both the original and validation cohorts. In vitro tests confirmed that three of the cytomegalovirus-associated TCR beta chains recognize cytomegalovirus antigens. Because HLA typing was missing for some donors at each locus, association tests included only the typed subset. Across donors, most TCR sequences were observed very rarely, whereas some public TCRs were present in many individuals. CMV serostatus was the only immune exposure information available for the cohort. In an earlier analysis of 587 of the donors, most TCR beta V segments appeared in productive rearrangements about 87% or about 30% of the time, broadly matching IMGT annotations. Sequencing depth was assumed to be roughly uniform across donors in the presence/absence analyses, though that assumption may not hold. The study listed 150 to 200 TCR beta chains as associated with cytomegalovirus. Some IMGT-functional V segments, including TRBV6-2 and TRBV6-3, could not be distinguished by the 87-base-pair reads and were therefore excluded. A later genetic analysis reported fewer N-insertions in productive TCRs among donors in an Asian-associated ancestry cluster than the roughly 640-donor mean. The authors suggested that the approach could potentially be extended to other disease states and immunological phenotypes. In a later analysis, most CMV-associated TCR beta chains were found to appear HLA-restricted, with HLA associations seemingly driven largely by CMV exposure.

Libraries were constructed by the immunoSEQ multiplex PCR assay. The multiplex PCR relied on a mix of 60 forward primers for TCR Vbeta segments and 13 reverse primers for TCR Jbeta segments. Amplification of the CDR3 region of rearranged TCR beta genes was performed with a multiplex PCR assay on genomic DNA. Amplified TCR beta libraries were sequenced as 87-base-pair reads on the Illumina HiSeq System. The published analysis was carried out like this. A later analysis tallied 75 million to 95 million unique TCR beta chains across the 640 or so repertoires, and some 10 million of those chains were shared by two or more donors. A nearest-neighbor algorithm error-corrected the raw reads and collapsed the reads into unique sequences, merging closely related sequences to remove PCR and sequencing errors. To assign V, D and J gene segments, CDR3 sequences were aligned to IMGT reference sequences. For a sequence to be retained, at least a six-nucleotide match to both a V gene segment and a J gene segment was required. Rearrangements were classified as productive when the CDR3 lacked stop codons and remained in frame with V and J, and all other rearrangements were classified as non-productive. CDR3 was defined by IMGT convention, running from the second conserved V-encoded cysteine to the conserved J-encoded phenylalanine. Sequences without an unambiguous match to a single V gene segment were excluded from the earlier analysis of several hundred of the donors. An earlier analysis of 500 to 600 of the donors classified V segments as functional when productive rearrangements were above 56.7% and as segregating when the standard deviation between donors was above 5%. A statistical classification framework was built to diagnose cytomegalovirus status from the catalog of TCR beta chain sequences. In a later analysis, TCR nucleotide sequences were compared against IMGT/GENE-DB human TR gene sequences so that V and J genes could be assigned. A later analysis assigned CDR3 sequences and most-parsimonious VDJ recombination scenarios with the TCRdist pipeline. In a later analysis, each TCR beta chain was defined by its CDR3 amino acid sequence together with its V-gene family, and reads lacking a unique V-gene family were excluded. As a way to deal with suspected cross-contamination and a sequencing artifact, a later analysis dropped approximately 570 nucleotide sequences that were highly shared and had low generation probability. In a later analysis, a clonal expansion index was calculated for each public chain from normalized within-repertoire ranks of inferred template counts. A later analysis computed generation probabilities with a VDJ recombination model fitted to out-of-frame rearrangements, and checked the results against IGoR. A later analysis scored TCR-TCR, TCR-HLA and TCR-CMV co-occurrence with hypergeometric tests, applying a repertoire-size bias correction to TCR pairs. False discovery rates were estimated in a later analysis by permuting HLA or CMV assignments 20 times. A later analysis grouped co-occurring TCRs with DBSCAN, adding TCRdist sequence similarity when clustering within HLA-allele-positive subsets. Co-occurrence clustering excluded repertoires with fewer than 30,000 or more than 120,000 public chains, plus five with anomalous nucleotide sharing. Here the immuneACCESS table is served through TCRdb, limited to in-frame sequences with V and J called. Missing clones are a known gap in these copies; in checked studies unresolved V genes cover under half, and the rest lacks a known reason. V, J and clone size derive from that table, while D and trimming were established from the DNA sequence. The sample table records 180,000 or so clones; around four fifths of these occur just once. About 2.1% of the sample goes to the ten largest clones.

The sequenced material came from PBMCs. The clonotype originates from a woman aged 25 to 45 in good health and CMV-seronegative. Recombination joined TRBV7-3 with TRBJ1-1, and TRBD1 aligns with 8 junction nucleotides. The CDR3 in this case is CASSLQGGDTEAFF. The sequenced DNA: TGTGCCAGCAGCCTACAGGGGGGGGACACTGAAGCTTTCTTT. Supplemented by the reference TRBV7-3 and TRBJ1-1 proteins around the CDR3, the complete variable domain is GAGVSQTPSNKVTEKGKYVELRCDPISGHTALYWYRQSLGQGPEFLIYFQGTGAADDSGLPNDRFFAVRPEGSVSTLKIQRTERGDSAVYLCASSLQGGDTEAFFGQGTRLTVV.